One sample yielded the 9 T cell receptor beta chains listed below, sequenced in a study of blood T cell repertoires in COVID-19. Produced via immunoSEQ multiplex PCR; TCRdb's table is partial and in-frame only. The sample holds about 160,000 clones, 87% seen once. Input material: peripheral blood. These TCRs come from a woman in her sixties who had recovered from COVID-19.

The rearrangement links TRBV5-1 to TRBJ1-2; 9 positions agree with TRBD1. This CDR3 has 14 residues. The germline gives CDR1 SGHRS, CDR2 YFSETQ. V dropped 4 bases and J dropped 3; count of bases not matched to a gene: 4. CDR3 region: CASSRQGGDYGYTF. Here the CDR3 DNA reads TGCGCCAGCAGCCGACAGGGGGGCGACTATGGCTACACCTTC. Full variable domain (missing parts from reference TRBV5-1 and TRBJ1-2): KAGVTQTPRYLIKTRGQQVTLSCSPISGHRSVSWYQQTPGQGLQFLFEYFSETQRNKGNFPGRFSGRQFSNSRSEMNVSTLELGDSALYLCASSRQGGDYGYTFGSGTRLTVV.

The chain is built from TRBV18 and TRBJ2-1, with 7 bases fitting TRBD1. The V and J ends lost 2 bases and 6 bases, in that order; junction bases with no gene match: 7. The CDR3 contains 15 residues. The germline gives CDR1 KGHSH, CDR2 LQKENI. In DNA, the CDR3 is TGTGCCAGCTCACCAGGGCCAGGGGGTGGCAATGAGCAGTTCTTC. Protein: CASSPGPGGGNEQFF.

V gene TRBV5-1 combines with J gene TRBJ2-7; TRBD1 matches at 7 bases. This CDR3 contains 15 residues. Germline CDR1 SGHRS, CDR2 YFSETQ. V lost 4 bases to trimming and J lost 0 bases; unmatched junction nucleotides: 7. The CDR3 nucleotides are TGCGCCAGCAGCCCTCAAGCAGGGGGCTCCTACGAGCAGTACTTC. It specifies CASSPQAGGSYEQYF.

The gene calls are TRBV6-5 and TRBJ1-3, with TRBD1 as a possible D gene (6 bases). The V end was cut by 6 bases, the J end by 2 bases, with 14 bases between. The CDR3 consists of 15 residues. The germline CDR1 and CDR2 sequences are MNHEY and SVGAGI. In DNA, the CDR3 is TGTGCCAGCAGCCTCAACTCAGGGGCTGGAAACACCATATATTTT. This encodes CASSLNSGAGNTIYF.

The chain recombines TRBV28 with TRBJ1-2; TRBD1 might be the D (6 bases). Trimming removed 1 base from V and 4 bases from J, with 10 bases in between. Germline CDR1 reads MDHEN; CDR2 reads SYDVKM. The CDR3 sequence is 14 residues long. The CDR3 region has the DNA TGTGCCAGCAGTTTATTGCCAGGGGTCTATGGCTACACCTTC. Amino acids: CASSLLPGVYGYTF.

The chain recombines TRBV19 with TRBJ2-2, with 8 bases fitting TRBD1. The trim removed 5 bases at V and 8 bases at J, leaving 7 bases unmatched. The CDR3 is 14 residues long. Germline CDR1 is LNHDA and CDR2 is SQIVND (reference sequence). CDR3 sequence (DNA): TGTGCCAGTAGTTCCTACGACAGGGGAGGGGAGCTGTTTTTT. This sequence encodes CASSSYDRGGELFF.

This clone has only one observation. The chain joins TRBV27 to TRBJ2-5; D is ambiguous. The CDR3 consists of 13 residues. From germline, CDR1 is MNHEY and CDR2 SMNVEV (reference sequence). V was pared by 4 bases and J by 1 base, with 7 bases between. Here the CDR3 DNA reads TGTGCCAGCAGTTCTAGACTCCAAGAGACCCAGTACTTC. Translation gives CASSSRLQETQYF.

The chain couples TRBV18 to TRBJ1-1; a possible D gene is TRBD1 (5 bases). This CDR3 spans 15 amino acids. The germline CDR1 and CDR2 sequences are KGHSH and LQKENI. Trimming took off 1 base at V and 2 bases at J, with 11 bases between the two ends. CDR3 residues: CASSPLLGTNTEAFF. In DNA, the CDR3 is TGTGCCAGCTCACCACTCCTTGGGACTAACACTGAAGCTTTCTTT.

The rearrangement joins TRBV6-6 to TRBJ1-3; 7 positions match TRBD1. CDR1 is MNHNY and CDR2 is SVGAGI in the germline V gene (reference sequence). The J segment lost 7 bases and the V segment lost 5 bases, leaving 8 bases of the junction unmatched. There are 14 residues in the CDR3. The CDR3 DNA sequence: TGTGCCAGCAGTCCGACAGGGATTAGTAACACCATATATTTT. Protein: CASSPTGISNTIYF.